One and the same sample provided the 30 T cell receptor beta chains below, sequenced in a study of CD8+CD57+ T cells in acquired aplastic anemia. Genomic DNA templated the TCR beta VDJ and CDR3 profiling. TCRdb passed the reads through MiXCR, listing each CDR3 protein once. Among about 210,000 distinct CDR3 sequences listed, around 60% were seen once. The specimen was sorted CD4+, CD8+, or CD8+CD57+ T cells (not recorded which) from PBMCs. Receptors originate from a human donor in good health.

The chain joins TRBV29-1 to TRBJ2-5; maybe TRBD1 (6 bases). V lost 1 base, J lost 4 bases, and 7 bases lay in between. CDR1 and CDR2 (germline): SQVTM, ANQGSEA. The CDR3 extends over 12 amino acids. Written as DNA, the CDR3 is TGCAGCGTTGAAGGGGGGCTAGAGACCCAGTACTTC. It is translated as CSVEGGLETQYF.

This clonotype was seen a few times. The chain employs TRBV10-3 and TRBJ2-7, with D tentatively TRBD1 (7 bases). From germline, CDR1 is ENHRY and CDR2 SYGVKD. The CDR3 is 14 amino acids. The germline V and J ends were trimmed by 3 bases and 2 bases, with 11 bases remaining between them. CDR3 region: CAISEAGGTYEQYF. CDR3 in DNA: TGTGCCATCAGTGAAGCAGGGGGGACCTACGAGCAGTACTTC.

The chain couples TRBV7-6 to TRBJ1-1, with TRBD1 matching 7 bases. J gave up 11 bases and V 4 bases, and 10 bases lay outside the gene matches. The germline gives CDR1 SGHVS, CDR2 FNYEAQ. The CDR3 sequence is 13 residues long. CDR3 protein: CASSSAGTATAFF. The DNA for the CDR3 is TGTGCCAGCAGCTCCGCCGGGACAGCGACTGCTTTCTTT.

This clonotype has ten or more counts. The V and J genes are TRBV4-1 and TRBJ2-7; 9 bases match TRBD2. There are 16 residues in the CDR3. The junction had 6 bases not matched to a gene; V was cut back by 1 base and J by 2 bases. Germline lookup yields CDR1 MGHRA and CDR2 YSYEKL. The CDR3 region is CASSQVASGDTYEQYF. In nucleotides, the CDR3 is TGCGCCAGCAGCCAAGTGGCTAGCGGGGATACCTACGAGCAGTACTTC.

J is TRBJ1-2 and V is TRBV7-2; D is possibly TRBD1 (5 bases). The V gene lost 8 bases and the J gene lost 2 bases, with 21 bases spanning the gap. The CDR3 totals 16 residues. Germline V gene lookup returns CDR1 SGHTA and CDR2 FQGNSA. As DNA, the CDR3 is TGTGCCAGCGTACCAGGGTTGACAGAAAAAAACTATGGCTACACCTTC. It is translated as CASVPGLTEKNYGYTF. The full variable domain, completed using reference TRBV7-2 and TRBJ1-2, is GAGVSQSPSNKVTEKGKDVELRCDPISGHTALYWYRQSLGQGLEFLIYFQGNSAPDKSGLPSDRFSAERTGGSVSTLTIQRTQQEDSAVYLCASVPGLTEKNYGYTFGSGTRLTVV.

This clonotype appeared many times. The J gene is TRBJ2-7, the V gene TRBV19; 7 nucleotides align to TRBD1. Germline V gene data show CDR1 as LNHDA and CDR2 as SQIVND (reference sequence). J lost 3 bases, V lost 5 bases, and 4 bases had no gene match. This CDR3 has 13 residues. The CDR3 coding sequence is TGTGCCAGTAGTTCCTGGGACAGCTACGAGCAGTACTTC. Translating gives CASSSWDSYEQYF.

This clonotype showed up just a few times. This chain joins TRBV7-3 and TRBJ2-7; 8 bases match TRBD1. CDR3 length: 15 residues. Germline trimming cut 4 bases from V and 0 bases from J; bases unmatched to any gene: 5. In germline, CDR1 is SGHTA, CDR2 FQGTGA. CDR3 amino acids: CASSSQGTGSYEQYF. The CDR3 coding sequence is TGTGCCAGCAGCTCCCAAGGGACAGGCTCCTACGAGCAGTACTTC.

As for this clonotype: No conserved phenylalanine or tryptophan ends this CDR3, so it is likely a read error. The DNA is omitted, as the CDR3 cannot be located on it reliably, and the CDR3 follows TCRdb's listing. V gene TRBV9 combines with J gene TRBJ2-5. The CDR3 is 12 amino acids long, termini counted. CDR1 SGDLS and CDR2 YYNGEE come from the germline V gene. The CDR3 reads CASSGYGYTFGS.

The chain is built from TRBV7-2 and TRBJ2-5; TRBD2 matches 7 bases. The CDR3 sequence is 15 residues long. The germline gives CDR1 SGHTA, CDR2 FQGNSA. V lost 3 bases to trimming and J lost 5 bases; unmatched junction nucleotides: 9. The CDR3 spells CASSFGASGRETQYF. CDR3 sequence (DNA): TGTGCCAGCAGCTTCGGGGCTAGCGGTAGGGAGACCCAGTACTTC.

This clonotype was seen many times. V and J are TRBV29-1 and TRBJ2-1; D is undetermined. Germline assignment: CDR1 SQVTM and CDR2 ANQGSEA. CDR3 size: 15 residues. V was pared by 2 bases and J by 0 bases, with 11 bases between. CDR3 coding DNA: TGCAGCGTTGAATCGGTCGGAATCTCCTACAATGAGCAGTTCTTC. It yields the protein CSVESVGISYNEQFF.

The chain carries TRBV12-3 or TRBV12-4 and TRBJ1-6, with D perhaps TRBD1 (5 bases). Trimming took 2 bases from V and 11 from J, leaving 10 bases between them. This CDR3 has 13 residues. The CDR3 DNA is TGTGCCAGCAGTTTAATGGGGGGGGCACCCCTCCACTTT. Its translation: CASSLMGGAPLHF.

The V call is TRBV12-3 or TRBV12-4, the J call TRBJ1-1; 7 bases line up with TRBD1. CDR3 length: 15 amino acids. V lost 1 base, J lost 0 bases, and 2 bases stayed unmatched. As DNA, the CDR3 is TGTGCCAGCAGTTTAGTGGGACAGCTGAACACTGAAGCTTTCTTT. This sequence encodes CASSLVGQLNTEAFF.

This clonotype occurred many times. The gene calls are TRBV7-8 and TRBJ1-4, with D possibly TRBD1 on 5 matching bases. In germline, CDR1 is SGHVS, CDR2 FQNEAQ. This CDR3 is 19 amino acids long. Trimming took off 3 bases at V and 3 bases at J, with 23 bases between the two ends. The DNA for the CDR3 is TGTGCCAGCAGCTTGGTCAGGGACGGAGAGTTTACAGCTAATGAAAAACTGTTTTTT. It codes for CASSLVRDGEFTANEKLFF. The full variable domain, rest sourced from reference TRBV7-8 and TRBJ1-4, is GAGVSQSPRYKVAKRGQDVALRCDPISGHVSLFWYQQALGQGPEFLTYFQNEAQLDKSGLPSDRFFAERPEGSVSTLKIQRTQQEDSAVYLCASSLVRDGEFTANEKLFFGSGTQLSVL.

V and J are TRBV10-3 and TRBJ1-4; a possible D gene is TRBD1 (5 bases). The CDR3 is 11 residues long. Germline CDR1 is ENHRY and CDR2 is SYGVKD. Trimming left V 4 bases short and J 8 bases short, with 5 bases between. In DNA form, the CDR3 reads TGTGCCATCAGTGGGGGGGAAAAACTGTTTTTT. It codes for CAISGGEKLFF.

The chain links TRBV6-4 to TRBJ1-3; unclear D gene. The length of the CDR3 is 12 residues. Trimming shortened V by 5 bases and J by 8 bases, and 10 bases separated the two germline ends. Germline V gene lookup returns CDR1 MRHNA and CDR2 SNTAGT. CDR3 region: CASSRCKDTIYF. The CDR3, as DNA: TGTGCCAGCAGTCGGTGCAAGGACACCATATATTTT.

The chain employs TRBV7-9 and TRBJ2-3, with D unclear. The CDR3 is 12 amino acids. Germline V gives CDR1 SEHNR, CDR2 FQNEAQ (reference sequence). V lost 2 bases and J 6 bases, leaving 6 bases between the germline ends. The CDR3 DNA reads as TGTGCCAGCAGCTTATCAGTGGATACGCAGTATTTT. This translates into CASSLSVDTQYF.

Of note for this clonotype: This may stem from a read error, because a much larger clone lies one nucleotide away. This chain links TRBV7-8 with TRBJ2-1, with D possibly matching TRBD2 (5 bases). Germline V gene sequence: CDR1 SGHVS, CDR2 FQNEAQ. The CDR3 length is 13 residues. The CDR3 protein is CASSRRGGNEQFF. The CDR3 DNA sequence: TGCGCCAGCAGCCGACGGGGTGGAAATGAGCAGTTCTTC.

The chain is built from TRBV7-2 and TRBJ2-7, with D hard to call. The germline gives CDR1 SGHTA, CDR2 FQGNSA. The CDR3 is made up of 15 amino acids. Trimming removed 5 bases at V and 0 bases at J, with 14 bases between. CDR3 region: CASSQGLEDSYEQYF. The DNA of the CDR3 is TGTGCCAGCAGCCAAGGATTAGAGGACTCCTACGAGCAGTACTTC.

The rearrangement uses TRBV2 and TRBJ1-2; maybe TRBD1 (6 bases). CDR3 size: 12 residues. Between the trimmed V and J ends, which lost 11 bases and 4 bases, there was a span of 14 bases. Germline CDR1 and CDR2: SNHLY and FYNNEI. The CDR3 DNA is TGTGCCGTCTTACAGGGCGGCTATGGCTACACCTTC. Translating it yields CAVLQGGYGYTF. Drawing the rest from reference TRBV2 and TRBJ1-2, the complete variable domain is EPEVTQTPSHQVTQMGQEVILRCVPISNHLYFYWYRQILGQKVEFLVSFYNNEISEKSEIFDDQFSVERPDGSNFTLKIRSTKLEDSAMYFCAVLQGGYGYTFGSGTRLTVV.

As concerns this clonotype: The junction departs from the called germline gene at one end, perhaps through a read error. The chain couples TRBV2 to TRBJ1-2; no definite D call. CDR3 length equals 14 residues. Germline CDR1 is SNHLY and CDR2 is FYNNEI. CDR3 loop: CAISEVSVLVGYTF. CDR3 bases: TGTGCCATCAGTGAGGTGTCGGTATTAGTTGGCTACACCTTC.

The chain uses TRBV20-1 and TRBJ2-7; the match to TRBD2 covers 10 bases. This CDR3 region has 14 residues. CDR1 and CDR2 from the germline V gene are DFQATT and SNEGSKA (reference sequence). The V segment lost 6 bases and the J segment 2 bases; nucleotides outside the gene matches: 7. The CDR3 region has the DNA TGCAGTGCGGGTATCAGCGGGAGGGCCTACGAGCAGTACTTC. Translation gives CSAGISGRAYEQYF.

This clonotype showed up just a few times. V usage is TRBV20-1 and J usage is TRBJ2-5; D remains unclear. CDR1 is DFQATT and CDR2 is SNEGSKA in the germline V gene (reference sequence). The CDR3 has 11 amino acids. V gave up 3 bases and J gave up 5 bases, with 7 bases separating them. CDR3 region: CSASRAETQYF. The DNA for the CDR3 is TGCAGTGCTAGCCGAGCGGAGACCCAGTACTTC.

This clonotype was found a few times. Compared with germline, one end of the junction differs, possibly owing to a read error. The CDR3 nucleotides read TGTGCTAGCAGCTTAGGGACAGGGCTCGACGAGCAGTACTTC. Translated, it gives CASSLGTGLDEQYF. The V and J genes are TRBV7-7 and TRBJ2-7; 9 nucleotides line up with TRBD1. This CDR3 is 14 amino acids long. Germline V gene lookup returns CDR1 SSHAT and CDR2 FNYEAQ (reference sequence). The variable domain in full, with the rest retrieved from reference TRBV7-7 and TRBJ2-7, is GAGVSQSPRYKVTKRGQDVTLRCDPISSHATLYWYQQALGQGPEFLTYFNYEAQPDKSGLPSDRFSAERPEGSISTLTIQRTEQRDSAMYRCASSLGTGLDEQYFGPGTRLTVT.

This rearrangement joins TRBV10-3 to TRBJ1-1; weak D call: TRBD1 (6 bases). Germline CDR1 ENHRY, CDR2 SYGVKD. The length of the CDR3 is 14 residues. The V gene lost 9 bases and the J gene lost 1 base, with 15 bases spanning the gap. The CDR3 nucleotides read TGTGCCATAAGGGGGAGAGGGGAGAACACTGAAGCTTTCTTT. Its translation: CAIRGRGENTEAFF.

Notes on this clonotype: A much larger clone is a single base away; this may be a read error. V usage is TRBV9 and J usage is TRBJ2-1; 10 positions match TRBD1. Losses at the gene ends were 0 bases for V and 5 bases for J; bases not matched to a gene: 11. The CDR3 totals 18 residues. Germline loops: CDR1 SGDLS, CDR2 YYNGEE. The DNA for the CDR3 is TGTGCCAGCAGCGTAGCGGGGGGGGGGACAGGGGTTCACAATGAGCAGTTCTTC. It yields the protein CASSVAGGGTGVHNEQFF.

The J gene is TRBJ2-7, the V gene TRBV24-1; 11 bases match TRBD1. The CDR3 totals 15 residues. Losses at the gene ends were 1 base for V and 4 bases for J; bases not matched to a gene: 2. Germline values: CDR1 KGHDR, CDR2 SFDVKD. This CDR3 reads CATSDFRDRGYEQYF. The CDR3 coding sequence is TGTGCCACCAGTGATTTCAGGGACAGGGGGTACGAGCAGTACTTC.

This clonotype was counted between two and nine times. The gene calls are TRBV20-1 and TRBJ2-7, with D perhaps matching TRBD1 (5 bases). CDR3 length: 12 residues. The germline V gene has CDR1 DFQATT and CDR2 SNEGSKA (reference sequence). V was trimmed by 1 base and J by 3 bases, leaving 7 bases between them. CDR3 region: CSARAGNYEQYF. The DNA for the CDR3 is TGCAGTGCTAGAGCAGGGAACTACGAGCAGTACTTC.

V and J are TRBV24-1 and TRBJ2-3; D remains unclear. The CDR3 length is 15 residues. The V gene lost 6 bases and the J gene lost 2 bases, with 14 bases spanning the gap. Germline loops: CDR1 KGHDR, CDR2 SFDVKD. The CDR3 sequence is CATSSGLRVTDTQYF. For the CDR3, the DNA is TGTGCCACCAGTTCTGGTCTCAGAGTCACAGATACGCAGTATTTT.

This clonotype was picked up many times. In nucleotides, the CDR3 is TGTGCCAGCAGTACCCGGGACAGGGACTACGAGCAGTACTTC. Translated, it gives CASSTRDRDYEQYF. This rearrangement joins TRBV2 to TRBJ2-7, with 9 bases matching TRBD1. V shed 5 bases, J shed 3 bases, and the junction held 5 bases outside the gene matches. The CDR3 is 14 residues long. From germline, CDR1 is SNHLY and CDR2 FYNNEI.

CDR3 sequence reads: CASSEQAHYGYTF. As DNA, the CDR3 is TGTGCCAGCAGTGAACAGGCCCACTATGGCTACACCTTC. This sequence joins TRBV6-1 and TRBJ1-2; D remains ambiguous. Trimming took off 2 bases at V and 3 bases at J, with 7 bases between the two ends. Germline assignment: CDR1 MNHNS and CDR2 SASEGT. The CDR3 has 13 amino acids.